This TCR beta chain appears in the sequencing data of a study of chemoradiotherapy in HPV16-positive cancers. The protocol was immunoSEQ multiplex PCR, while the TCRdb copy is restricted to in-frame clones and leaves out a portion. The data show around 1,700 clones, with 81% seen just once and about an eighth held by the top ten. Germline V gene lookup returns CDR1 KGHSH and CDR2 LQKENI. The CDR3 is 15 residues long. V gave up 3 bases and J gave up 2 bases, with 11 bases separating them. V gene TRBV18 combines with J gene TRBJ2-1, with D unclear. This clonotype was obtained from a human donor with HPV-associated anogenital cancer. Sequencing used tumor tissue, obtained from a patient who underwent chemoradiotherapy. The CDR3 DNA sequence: TGTGCCAGCTCACCCAATGGCTACACCTACAATGAGCAGTTCTTC. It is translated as CASSPNGYTYNEQFF.